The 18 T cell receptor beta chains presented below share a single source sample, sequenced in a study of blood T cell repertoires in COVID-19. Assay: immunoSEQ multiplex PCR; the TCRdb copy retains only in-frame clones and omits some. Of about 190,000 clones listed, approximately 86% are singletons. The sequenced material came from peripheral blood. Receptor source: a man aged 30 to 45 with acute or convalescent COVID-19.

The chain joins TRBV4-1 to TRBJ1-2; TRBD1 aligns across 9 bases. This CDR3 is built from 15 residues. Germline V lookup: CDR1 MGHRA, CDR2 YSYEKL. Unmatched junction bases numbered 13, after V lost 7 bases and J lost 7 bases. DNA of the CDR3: TGCGCCAGCACCCGATCCGGGACAGGGTTTGGTGGCTACACCTTC. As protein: CASTRSGTGFGGYTF.

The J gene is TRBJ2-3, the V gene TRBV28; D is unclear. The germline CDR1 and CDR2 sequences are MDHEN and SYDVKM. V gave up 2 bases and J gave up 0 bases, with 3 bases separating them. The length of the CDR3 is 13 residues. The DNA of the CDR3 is TGTGCCAGCAGTTTACCTAGCACAGATACGCAGTATTTT. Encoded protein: CASSLPSTDTQYF.

Written as DNA, the CDR3 is TGTGCCAGCACCAGACGGGGAGGTGGGACCCAGTACTTC. It translates to CASTRRGGGTQYF. The V and J genes are TRBV12-3 or TRBV12-4 and TRBJ2-5, with D perhaps matching TRBD2 (6 bases). V lost 7 bases and J lost 7, with 16 bases in between. The CDR3 sequence is 13 residues long.

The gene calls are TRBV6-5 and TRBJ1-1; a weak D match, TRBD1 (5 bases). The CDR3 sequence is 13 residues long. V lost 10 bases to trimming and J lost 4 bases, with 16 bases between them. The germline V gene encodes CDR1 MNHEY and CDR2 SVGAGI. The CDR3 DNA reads TGTGCCACTAAAGGGGTCCTGAGCACTGAAGCTTTCTTT. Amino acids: CATKGVLSTEAFF.

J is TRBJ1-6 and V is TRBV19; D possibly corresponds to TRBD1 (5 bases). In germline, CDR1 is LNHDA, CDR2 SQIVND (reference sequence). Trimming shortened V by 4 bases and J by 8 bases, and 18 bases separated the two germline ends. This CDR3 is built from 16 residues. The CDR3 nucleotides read TGTGCCAGTAGTAACGACCTTCGGGGGTCGGATTCACCCCTCCACTTT. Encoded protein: CASSNDLRGSDSPLHF.

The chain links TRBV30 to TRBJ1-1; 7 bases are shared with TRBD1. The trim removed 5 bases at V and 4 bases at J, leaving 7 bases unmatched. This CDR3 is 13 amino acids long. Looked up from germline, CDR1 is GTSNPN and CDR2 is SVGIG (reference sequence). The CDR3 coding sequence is TGTGCCTGGGTACAGGGGTACGGCACTGAAGCTTTCTTT. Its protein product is CAWVQGYGTEAFF.

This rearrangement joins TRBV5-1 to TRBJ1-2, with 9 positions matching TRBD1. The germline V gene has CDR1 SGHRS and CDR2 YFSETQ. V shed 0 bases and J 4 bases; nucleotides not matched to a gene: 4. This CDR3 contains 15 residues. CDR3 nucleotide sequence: TGCGCCAGCAGCTTGGCAGGGGACAGGGCCTATGGCTACACCTTC. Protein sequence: CASSLAGDRAYGYTF.

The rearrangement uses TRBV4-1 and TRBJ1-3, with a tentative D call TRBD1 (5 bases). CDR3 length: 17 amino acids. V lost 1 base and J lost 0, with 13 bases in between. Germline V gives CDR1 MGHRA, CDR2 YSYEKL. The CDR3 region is CASSQVPGASSGNTIYF. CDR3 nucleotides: TGCGCCAGCAGCCAAGTGCCTGGGGCTTCCTCTGGAAACACCATATATTTT.

The chain's CDR3 is CASSLGRGPTNYGYTF. CDR3 in DNA: TGTGCCAGCAGTTTAGGCAGGGGTCCCACTAACTATGGCTACACCTTC. The rearrangement joins TRBV28 to TRBJ1-2, with D possibly TRBD1 on 6 matching bases. V was shortened by 2 bases and J by 0 bases, with 13 bases between the two germline ends. The CDR3 runs 16 residues. The germline gives CDR1 MDHEN, CDR2 SYDVKM.

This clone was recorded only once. CDR3 residues: CASSLFGGATSSGANVLTF. The CDR3 nucleotides read TGTGCCAGCAGCTTATTCGGGGGGGCCACTAGCTCTGGGGCCAACGTCCTGACTTTC. This chain links TRBV7-3 with TRBJ2-6, with 8 bases that match TRBD2. CDR1 and CDR2 (germline): SGHTA, FQGTGA. The CDR3 totals 19 residues. J was trimmed by 0 bases and V by 2 bases; bases with no gene match: 9.

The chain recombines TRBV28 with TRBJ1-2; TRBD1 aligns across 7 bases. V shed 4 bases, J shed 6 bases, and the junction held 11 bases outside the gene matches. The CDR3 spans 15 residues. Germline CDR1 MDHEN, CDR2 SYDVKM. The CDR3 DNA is TGTGCCAGCAGTTCCGACTCAGGGGGTCAAGATGGCTACACCTTC. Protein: CASSSDSGGQDGYTF.

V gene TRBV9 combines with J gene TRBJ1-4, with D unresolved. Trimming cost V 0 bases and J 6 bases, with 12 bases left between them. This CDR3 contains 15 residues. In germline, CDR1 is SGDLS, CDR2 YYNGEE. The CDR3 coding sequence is TGTGCCAGCAGCGTAGCCTACGGGGAAGATGAAAAACTGTTTTTT. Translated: CASSVAYGEDEKLFF.

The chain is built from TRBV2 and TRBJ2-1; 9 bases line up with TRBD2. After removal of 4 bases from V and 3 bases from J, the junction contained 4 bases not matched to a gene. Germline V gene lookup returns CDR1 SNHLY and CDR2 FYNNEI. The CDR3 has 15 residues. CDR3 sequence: CASSVLAGSYNEQFF. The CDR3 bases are TGTGCCAGCAGTGTTCTAGCGGGGAGCTACAATGAGCAGTTCTTC.

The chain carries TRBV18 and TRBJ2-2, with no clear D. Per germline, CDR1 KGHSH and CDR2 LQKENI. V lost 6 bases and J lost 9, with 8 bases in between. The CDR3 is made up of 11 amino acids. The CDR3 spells CASSPQRELFF. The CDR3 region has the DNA TGTGCCAGCTCCCCCCAAAGGGAGCTGTTTTTT.

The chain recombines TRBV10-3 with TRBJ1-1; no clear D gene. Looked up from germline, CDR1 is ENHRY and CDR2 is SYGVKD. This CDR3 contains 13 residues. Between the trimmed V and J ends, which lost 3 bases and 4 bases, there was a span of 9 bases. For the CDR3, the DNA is TGTGCCATCAGTGATCTGGGGAGCACTGAAGCTTTCTTT. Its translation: CAISDLGSTEAFF.

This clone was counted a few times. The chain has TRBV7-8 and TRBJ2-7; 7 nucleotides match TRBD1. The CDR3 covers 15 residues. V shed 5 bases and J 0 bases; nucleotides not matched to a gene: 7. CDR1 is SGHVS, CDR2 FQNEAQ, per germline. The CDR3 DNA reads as TGTGCCAGCAGCGGGGTGGGGACAGCCTCCTACGAGCAGTACTTC. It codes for CASSGVGTASYEQYF.

CDR3 protein: CAISGQVYNEQFF. The CDR3 DNA reads TGTGCCATCAGCGGACAGGTGTACAATGAGCAGTTCTTC. This chain connects TRBV10-3 to TRBJ2-1, with 7 bases aligning to TRBD1. The CDR3 is 13 amino acids. Per the germline V gene, CDR1 is ENHRY and CDR2 is SYGVKD. Germline trimming cut 6 bases from V and 4 bases from J; bases unmatched to any gene: 3.

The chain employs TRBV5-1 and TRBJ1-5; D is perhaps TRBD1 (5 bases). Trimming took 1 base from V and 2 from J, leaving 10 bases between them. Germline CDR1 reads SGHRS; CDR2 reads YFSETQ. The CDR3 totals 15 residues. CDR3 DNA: TGCGCCAGCAGCTTGATTCCGGGGGGCAATCAGCCCCAGCATTTT. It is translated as CASSLIPGGNQPQHF.